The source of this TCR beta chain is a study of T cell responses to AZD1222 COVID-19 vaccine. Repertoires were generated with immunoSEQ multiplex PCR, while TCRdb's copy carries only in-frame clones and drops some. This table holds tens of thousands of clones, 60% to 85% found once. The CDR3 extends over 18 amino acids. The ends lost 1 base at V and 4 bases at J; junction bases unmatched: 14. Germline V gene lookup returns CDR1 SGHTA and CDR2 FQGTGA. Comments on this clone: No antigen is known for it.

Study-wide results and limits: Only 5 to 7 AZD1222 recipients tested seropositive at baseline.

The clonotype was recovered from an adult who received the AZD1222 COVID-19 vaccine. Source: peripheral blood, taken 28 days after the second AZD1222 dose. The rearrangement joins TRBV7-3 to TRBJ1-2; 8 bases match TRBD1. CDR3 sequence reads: CASSLNRRTGRESYGYTF. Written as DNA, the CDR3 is TGTGCCAGCAGCTTAAATCGCCGGACAGGGCGAGAAAGCTATGGCTACACCTTC.